This T cell receptor beta chain was sequenced for a study of blood T cell repertoires in COVID-19. Study context: The United States, Italy and Spain were the sources of the acute and convalescent COVID-19 samples.

Profiled with immunoSEQ multiplex PCR; TCRdb holds only in-frame clones, not every one. The sample gives about 29,000 clones, roughly 84% of which show up once; 7.5% to 10% is in the top ten. Input material: peripheral blood. The sequence was collected from a man older than 75 with active COVID-19.

CDR3 protein: CASSPQAGAGTDTQYF. The CDR3 nucleotides read TGTGCCAGCTCACCACAAGCGGGGGCGGGCACAGATACGCAGTATTTT. The rearrangement joins TRBV18 to TRBJ2-3; 8 bases agree with TRBD2. The length of the CDR3 is 16 residues. V trimming: 1 base; J trimming: 1 base; junction bases outside the gene matches: 4. The germline gives CDR1 KGHSH, CDR2 LQKENI.